The 11 T cell receptor beta chains listed next were all sequenced from one sample in a study of T-cell memory formation after mild COVID-19. TCRdb re-derived calls from the 5' RACE reads in MiXCR, one entry per CDR3 protein. The table includes 100,000 to 120,000 distinct CDR3 sequences, roughly a sixth detected once. Sequencing was carried out using PBMCs or a T cell subset sorted from them (not recorded which). The source of these receptors is a man aged 18 to 29 who had mild COVID-19 (a few samples of this study predate the infection). Cell type and time point are not known.

This chain links TRBV12-3 or TRBV12-4 with TRBJ2-3; no reliable D call. The CDR3 runs 13 residues. V lost 6 bases to trimming and J lost 6 bases, with 13 bases between them. Written as DNA, the CDR3 is TGTGCCAGCAGGGGGTCTAGTGCCGATACGCAGTATTTT. This gives the protein CASRGSSADTQYF.

The chain links TRBV4-1 to TRBJ1-5, with D perhaps TRBD1 (5 bases). CDR1 and CDR2 (germline): MGHRA, YSYEKL. CDR3 length: 16 amino acids. Trimming cost V 5 bases and J 4 bases, with 18 bases left between them. CDR3 nucleotides: TGCGCCAGCAGCGAGCAAGTCGGGACCGTGAATCAGCCCCAGCATTTT. Its protein is CASSEQVGTVNQPQHF.

V gene TRBV3-1 combines with J gene TRBJ2-3, with D uncertain. V lost 4 bases to trimming and J lost 1 base, with 6 bases between them. CDR1 LGHDT and CDR2 YNNKEL come from the germline V gene (reference sequence). This CDR3 contains 13 residues. CDR3 protein: CASSPRGTDTQYF. The CDR3 DNA follows: TGTGCCAGCAGCCCCCGAGGCACAGATACGCAGTATTTT.

This clonotype was seen at least ten times. CDR3 loop: CASSPRGAHGYTF. The CDR3 region has the DNA TGTGCCAGCAGCCCTCGGGGGGCCCATGGCTACACCTTC. The rearrangement links TRBV11-1 to TRBJ1-2; tentatively, D is TRBD1 (6 bases). This CDR3 is built from 13 residues. V was cut by 5 bases and J by 6 bases, with 13 bases left in between. Per the germline V gene, CDR1 is SGHAT and CDR2 is FQDESV (reference sequence).

V gene TRBV20-1 combines with J gene TRBJ2-7, with TRBD2 matching 10 bases. In germline, CDR1 is DFQATT, CDR2 SNEGSKA (reference sequence). Unmatched junction bases numbered 9, after V lost 4 bases and J lost 6 bases. The CDR3 length is 14 residues. In nucleotides, the CDR3 is TGCAGTGCTACCCCGAGCGGGGGGGCATCCGAGCAGTACTTC. Translation gives CSATPSGGASEQYF.

The CDR3 bases are TGCGGAGGGACGGTGGGAGCTGGGGCCAACGTCCTGACTTTC. Translated: CGGTVGAGANVLTF. The chain carries TRBV29-1 and TRBJ2-6, with a weak D call TRBD2 (6 bases). Looked up from germline, CDR1 is SQVTM and CDR2 is ANQGSEA. CDR3 length: 14 amino acids.

J is TRBJ1-6 and V is TRBV7-9; tentatively, D is TRBD1 (5 bases). The CDR3 loop spans 14 amino acids. V was cut by 2 bases and J by 7 bases, with 9 bases left in between. Germline-derived CDR1 and CDR2 are SEHNR and FQNEAQ (reference sequence). CDR3 amino acids: CASSLQGVNSPLHF. The CDR3 DNA follows: TGTGCCAGCAGCTTACAGGGAGTCAATTCACCCCTCCACTTT.

The rearrangement uses TRBV7-2 and TRBJ2-2; no reliable D call. Trimming left V 5 bases short and J 1 base short, with 11 bases between. The V gene's germline CDR1 is SGHTA and CDR2 FQGNSA. The CDR3 extends over 15 amino acids. CDR3 bases: TGTGCCAGCAGCGCCCTCGGGTGGAACACCGGGGAGCTGTTTTTT. Encoded protein: CASSALGWNTGELFF.

This clonotype was counted a few times. V is TRBV9 and J is TRBJ1-6; no firm D call. CDR1 is SGDLS, CDR2 YYNGEE, per germline. V lost 5 bases, J lost 11 bases, and 11 bases lay in between. The CDR3 extends over 12 amino acids. The CDR3 nucleotides are TGTGCCAGCAGTGCGGGCCAGACACCCCTCCACTTT. Amino acids: CASSAGQTPLHF.

The J gene is TRBJ2-7, the V gene TRBV6-1, with 7 bases lining up with TRBD1. The CDR3 covers 14 residues. The germline gives CDR1 MNHNS, CDR2 SASEGT. Trimming removed 2 bases from V and 3 bases from J; junction bases left unmatched: 4. The CDR3 region is CASSEWNRGYEQYV. CDR3 sequence (DNA): TGTGCCAGCAGTGAATGGAACAGGGGCTACGAGCAGTACGTC.

V usage is TRBV7-2 and J usage is TRBJ2-7; no clear D. V gave up 2 bases and J gave up 5 bases, with 13 bases separating them. This CDR3 has 14 amino acids. Germline loops: CDR1 SGHTA, CDR2 FQGNSA. CDR3 sequence: CASSLSALVDEQYF. CDR3 in DNA: TGTGCCAGCAGCTTATCAGCGTTGGTCGACGAGCAGTACTTC.